Presented here are 14 T cell receptor beta chains from one specimen sequenced in a study of blood T cell repertoires in COVID-19. TCRdb's copy holds only in-frame clones and misses some; the assay was immunoSEQ multiplex PCR. The data show around 240,000 clones, around 88% seen once. Sequenced: peripheral blood. The origin of the receptors is a woman in her 30s who had recovered from COVID-19.

There are a few counts of this clone. The J gene is TRBJ2-5, the V gene TRBV12-5; 10 positions agree with TRBD1. This CDR3 is 13 amino acids long. Germline CDR1 is LGHNT and CDR2 is FRNRAP. The V segment lost 11 bases and the J segment 5 bases; nucleotides outside the gene matches: 8. The CDR3 is CAPRQGARETQYF. The CDR3, as DNA: TGTGCTCCAAGACAGGGGGCGCGGGAGACCCAGTACTTC.

This sequence joins TRBV19 and TRBJ2-2; 7 bases map to TRBD1. The CDR3 spans 14 residues. With 4 bases clipped from V and 3 bases from J, the junction kept 2 bases outside the gene matches. Per germline, CDR1 LNHDA and CDR2 SQIVND (reference sequence). CDR3 amino acids: CASSKGGYTGELFF. For the CDR3, the DNA is TGTGCCAGTAGTAAAGGGGGCTACACCGGGGAGCTGTTTTTT.

The rearrangement uses TRBV3-1 (or the pseudogene TRBV3-2) and TRBJ2-7, with 10 bases that match TRBD1. The ends lost 3 bases at V and 7 bases at J; junction bases unmatched: 3. Germline V gene data show CDR1 as LGHDT and CDR2 as YNNKEL (reference sequence). The CDR3 loop spans 13 amino acids. The CDR3 DNA follows: TGTGCCAGCAGCCACGGGACAGGGGTGGAGCAGTACTTC. This translates into CASSHGTGVEQYF.

The J gene is TRBJ1-4, the V gene TRBV9, with a possible D match to TRBD1 (6 bases). Trimming pared 0 bases from V and 6 bases from J, leaving 9 bases between. CDR1 is SGDLS and CDR2 is YYNGEE in the germline V gene. The CDR3 runs 14 residues. In DNA, the CDR3 is TGTGCCAGCAGCGTAGAGGGGGATGATGAAAAACTGTTTTTT. Its translation: CASSVEGDDEKLFF. The whole variable domain, remainder taken from reference TRBV9 and TRBJ1-4, is DSGVTQTPKHLITATGQRVTLRCSPRSGDLSVYWYQQSLDQGLQFLIQYYNGEERAKGNILERFSAQQFPDLHSELNLSSLELGDSALYFCASSVEGDDEKLFFGSGTQLSVL.

The gene calls are TRBV6-5 and TRBJ1-4; 7 nucleotides agree with TRBD1. This CDR3 region has 11 residues. V was pared by 7 bases and J by 10 bases, with 3 bases of the junction left unmatched. The germline CDR1 and CDR2 sequences are MNHEY and SVGAGI. The CDR3 region is CASNQGGKLFF. In DNA form, the CDR3 reads TGTGCCAGCAACCAGGGGGGAAAACTGTTTTTT.

This clone has ten or more counts. The chain employs TRBV19 and TRBJ1-5; 7 bases fit TRBD1. Trimming took 6 bases from V and 2 from J; bases not matched to a gene: 10. Germline assignment: CDR1 LNHDA and CDR2 SQIVND (reference sequence). This CDR3 has 16 residues. For the CDR3, the DNA is TGTGCCAGTAGCATCTCGACAGGGATGGGCAATCAGCCCCAGCATTTT. It encodes CASSISTGMGNQPQHF.

The chain combines TRBV27 with TRBJ1-1, with D tentatively TRBD1 (5 bases). Germline V CDR1 and CDR2: MNHEY, SMNVEV (reference sequence). The CDR3 is 14 amino acids. The V end lost 3 bases, the J end lost 1 base, and 9 bases lay between the germline ends. This CDR3 reads CASSFGARNTEAFF. In DNA form, the CDR3 reads TGTGCCAGCAGTTTTGGGGCGAGGAACACTGAAGCTTTCTTT.

The rearrangement joins TRBV9 to TRBJ2-5; TRBD2 aligns across 14 bases. This CDR3 region has 15 residues. Germline V CDR1 and CDR2: SGDLS, YYNGEE. J lost 4 bases, V lost 3 bases, and 2 bases had no gene match. The CDR3 DNA sequence: TGTGCCAGCAGCGCCGGACTAGCGGGGGGAGAGACCCAGTACTTC. Its protein is CASSAGLAGGETQYF.

V gene TRBV20-1 combines with J gene TRBJ2-5; 10 bases align to TRBD1. From germline, CDR1 is DFQATT and CDR2 SNEGSKA (reference sequence). The CDR3 covers 14 residues. V shed 3 bases and J 1 base; nucleotides not matched to a gene: 2. CDR3: CSASDRGPQETQYF. The CDR3, as DNA: TGCAGTGCTAGTGACAGGGGGCCCCAAGAGACCCAGTACTTC.

The chain joins TRBV4-3 to TRBJ1-6; D is unresolved. The germline CDR1 and CDR2 sequences are LGHNA and YSLEER. Trimming removed 4 bases at V and 7 bases at J, with 11 bases between. The CDR3 extends over 14 amino acids. The chain's CDR3 is CASSPQFLNSPLHF. Here the CDR3 DNA reads TGCGCCAGCAGCCCACAATTCTTAAATTCACCCCTCCACTTT.

The chain has TRBV5-4 and TRBJ2-1; 7 bases fit TRBD1. The CDR3 is made up of 15 amino acids. Germline V CDR1 and CDR2: SGHNT, YYREEE (reference sequence). V lost 1 base, J lost 3 bases, and 4 bases stayed unmatched. The CDR3 DNA follows: TGTGCCAGCAGCTTGACAGGGGACAGCTACAATGAGCAGTTCTTC. Encoded protein: CASSLTGDSYNEQFF.

The chain has TRBV7-3 and TRBJ2-7, with TRBD2 matching 8 bases. Trimming cost V 6 bases and J 0 bases; bases outside gene matches: 10. The CDR3 totals 16 residues. Looked up from germline, CDR1 is SGHTA and CDR2 is FQGTGA. The CDR3 spells CASRLEGGGLSYEQYF. The CDR3 nucleotides are TGTGCCAGCAGACTGGAGGGCGGGGGGCTCTCCTACGAGCAGTACTTC.

This rearrangement joins TRBV7-3 to TRBJ1-1; 9 bases align to TRBD1. Germline V CDR1 and CDR2: SGHTA, FQGTGA. V lost 5 bases and J lost 3; bases outside the gene matches: 4. The CDR3 extends over 14 amino acids. CDR3: CASSAQGADTEAFF. The CDR3 nucleotides are TGTGCCAGCAGCGCACAGGGGGCAGACACTGAAGCTTTCTTT.

The gene calls are TRBV5-6 and TRBJ2-7; 8 nucleotides agree with TRBD1. The CDR3 spans 13 residues. The V gene end was trimmed by 7 bases and the J gene end by 2 bases; junction bases not matched to a gene: 5. Germline V gives CDR1 SGHDT, CDR2 YYEEEE. The CDR3 coding sequence is TGTGCCAGCTCGACAGGGGCCCCCTACGAGCAGTACTTC. Amino acids: CASSTGAPYEQYF.